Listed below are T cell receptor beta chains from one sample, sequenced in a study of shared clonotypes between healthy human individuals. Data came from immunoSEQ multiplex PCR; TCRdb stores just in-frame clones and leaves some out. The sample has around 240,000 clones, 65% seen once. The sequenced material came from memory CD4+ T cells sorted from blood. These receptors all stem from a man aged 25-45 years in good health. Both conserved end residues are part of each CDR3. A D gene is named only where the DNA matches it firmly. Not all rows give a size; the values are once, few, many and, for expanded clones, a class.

DNA: TGTGCCAGCAGTGCAGGGCCCCTGAGCACTGAAGCTTTCTTT; CDR3: CASSAGPLSTEAFF; size: NA; J: TRBJ1-1; D: NA; V: TRBV6-1
DNA: TGTGCCAGCAACCTGGGGGCTTTGGGCAGGGTTTACAATGAGCAGTTCTTC; CDR3: CASNLGALGRVYNEQFF; size: NA; J: TRBJ2-1; D: NA; V: TRBV5-5
DNA: TGTGCCAGCAGTTTAACAGGGACTAGCGGGAGGGCCAATGAGCAGTTCTTC; CDR3: CASSLTGTSGRANEQFF; size: NA; J: TRBJ2-1; D: TRBD2; V: TRBV28
DNA: TGTGCTAGTAGCCGGGACAGAGTTTCCTACAATGAGCAGTTCTTC; CDR3: CASSRDRVSYNEQFF; size: NA; J: TRBJ2-1; D: TRBD1; V: TRBV12-5
DNA: TGTGCCAGCAGTTTAGGGGGGAACAGCAATCAGCCCCAGCATTTT; CDR3: CASSLGGNSNQPQHF; size: NA; J: TRBJ1-5; D: NA; V: TRBV28
DNA: TGTGCCACTCAGGGGTCTTCCTACGAGCAGTACTTC; CDR3: CATQGSSYEQYF; size: many; J: TRBJ2-7; D: NA; V: TRBV6-5
DNA: TGTGCCAGTAGTCCAAGACACTTCCTCGGTCAGCCCCAGCATTTT; CDR3: CASSPRHFLGQPQHF; size: NA; J: TRBJ1-5; D: NA; V: TRBV19
DNA: TGTGCCAGCAAGCACGAGCAGTACTTC; CDR3: CASKHEQYF; size: few; J: TRBJ2-7; D: NA; V: TRBV21-1
DNA: TGTGCCAGCTCAGCGCTACAAGAGACCCAGTACTTC; CDR3: CASSALQETQYF; size: NA; J: TRBJ2-5; D: NA; V: TRBV2
DNA: TGTGCCAGCACTTCCTCTAGCACAGATACGCAGTATTTT; CDR3: CASTSSSTDTQYF; size: NA; J: TRBJ2-3; D: NA; V: TRBV18
DNA: TGTGCCTGGAGTGTACGTGAAAATAGCAATCAGCCCCAGCATTTT; CDR3: CAWSVRENSNQPQHF; size: NA; J: TRBJ1-5; D: NA; V: TRBV30
DNA: TGCAGCGTTGGGACAGGAGTCCCTGGGGCCAACGTCCTGACTTTC; CDR3: CSVGTGVPGANVLTF; size: many; J: TRBJ2-6; D: TRBD1; V: TRBV29-1
DNA: TGTGCCAGCATTAAAGGAACCGGGACAGGGAGTGCAGATACGCAGTATTTT; CDR3: CASIKGTGTGSADTQYF; size: NA; J: TRBJ2-3; D: TRBD1; V: TRBV2
DNA: TGTGCCAGCAGTGAAGCAGACTACTATGGCTACACCTTC; CDR3: CASSEADYYGYTF; size: NA; J: TRBJ1-2; D: NA; V: TRBV6-1
DNA: TGCGCCAGCAGCCACGGACAGGGAACTAGCACAGATACGCAGTATTTT; CDR3: CASSHGQGTSTDTQYF; size: NA; J: TRBJ2-3; D: TRBD1; V: TRBV4-1